This is a list of T cell receptor beta chains from one sample in a study of T cell responses to AZD1222 COVID-19 vaccine. Generated by immunoSEQ multiplex PCR, the TCRdb table keeps only in-frame clones and is missing some. The sample consists of around 180,000 clones, 85% to 95% of them appearing once. Sequenced here: peripheral blood, sampled on day 0 of AZD1222 vaccination. These TCRs come from an adult in good health. CDR3s include the opening cysteine and the closing phenylalanine or tryptophan. Each record gives: J gene, D gene, V gene, CDR3 length, clone size, CDR3 DNA, CDR3 protein. A D gene is named only where the DNA matches it firmly. Clone sizes are given selectively: once, few, many, or a class where the clone is expanded.

TRBJ1-2,NA,TRBV5-5,13,NA,TGTGCCAGCAGCTTGGGGGCTAACTATGGCTACACCTTC,CASSLGANYGYTF
TRBJ1-5,NA,TRBV6-2/TRBV6-3,15,NA,TGTGCCAGCAGTGCCCTCCAGGGTAGCAATCAGCCCCAGCATTTT,CASSALQGSNQPQHF
TRBJ1-3,NA,TRBV5-6,13,NA,TGTGCCAGCAGCCTAGGTGACGGAAACACCATATATTTT,CASSLGDGNTIYF
TRBJ2-2,NA,TRBV7-2,15,NA,TGTGCCAGCAGCTTGTCAGGGAGCAACACCGGGGAGCTGTTTTTT,CASSLSGSNTGELFF
TRBJ2-6,NA,TRBV15,14,NA,TGTGCCACCAGCAGCCTCTCTGGGGCCAACGTCCTGACTTTC,CATSSLSGANVLTF
TRBJ2-7,TRBD1,TRBV19,15,NA,TGTGCCAGCCAAAGTCGCCGACAGGGGTACTACGAGCAGTACTTC,CASQSRRQGYYEQYF
TRBJ2-2,TRBD1,TRBV2,15,NA,TGTGCCAGCACCTTGGACAGGGCGAACACCGGGGAGCTGTTTTTT,CASTLDRANTGELFF
TRBJ2-5,NA,TRBV3-1/TRBV3-2,17,NA,TGTGCCAGCAGCCTACTGACGGGGGGACACAATCAAGAGACCCAGTACTTC,CASSLLTGGHNQETQYF
TRBJ1-1,TRBD1,TRBV30,14,NA,TGTGCCTGGAGTCAGGAACAGGGGTACCCTGAAGCTTTCTTT,CAWSQEQGYPEAFF
TRBJ2-1,TRBD2,TRBV3-1/TRBV3-2,16,NA,TGTGCCAGCAGCCAAATGAGGACTAGCACCTACAATGAGCAGTTCTTC,CASSQMRTSTYNEQFF
TRBJ2-3,TRBD1,TRBV11-3,15,NA,TGTGCCAACCTAAGGGCGGGACAGGGCACAGATACGCAGTATTTT,CANLRAGQGTDTQYF
TRBJ2-2,NA,TRBV28,14,once,TGTGCCAGCGGTCTTACAGGGTTCCTCGGGGAGCTGTTTTTT,CASGLTGFLGELFF
TRBJ1-6,TRBD1,TRBV7-6,15,NA,TGTGCCAGCAGCATCGGACAGGGCCATAATTCACCCCTCCACTTT,CASSIGQGHNSPLHF
TRBJ1-5,NA,TRBV6-1,16,NA,TGTGCCAGCAGTGAAGAAAGGGTTTCTTTCTATCAGCCCCAGCATTTT,CASSEERVSFYQPQHF
TRBJ1-2,TRBD1,TRBV28,15,NA,TGTGCCAGCAGTTTAAACAGGGGGTCAGCGTATGGCTACACCTTC,CASSLNRGSAYGYTF
TRBJ2-5,TRBD1,TRBV6-5,15,NA,TGTGCCAGCGTACTTAAAACAGGGGTCGGGGAGACCCAGTACTTC,CASVLKTGVGETQYF
TRBJ2-5,NA,TRBV21-1,20,NA,TGTGCCAGCAAACCCTCGTGGGGGGACAGGGGGTTTCGGAGTATCGAGACCCAGTACTTC,CASKPSWGDRGFRSIETQYF
TRBJ1-4,TRBD1,TRBV18,17,NA,TGTGCCAGCTCACCCCTGGGACAGGGTCCTGATAATGAAAAACTGTTTTTT,CASSPLGQGPDNEKLFF
TRBJ2-2,TRBD1,TRBV15,18,NA,TGTGCCACCAGCAGAGATCGAATGGGACAGGGAAGTACCGGGGAGCTGTTTTTT,CATSRDRMGQGSTGELFF
TRBJ1-5,NA,TRBV3-1/TRBV3-2,13,NA,TGTGCCAGCAGCAACCCCGGGAGCCAGCCCCAGCATTTT,CASSNPGSQPQHF
TRBJ2-1,TRBD2,TRBV15,18,NA,TGTGCCACCAGCAGAGATGGGACTAGCGGGGGACGGTACAATGAGCAGTTCTTC,CATSRDGTSGGRYNEQFF
TRBJ2-7,TRBD2,TRBV6-1,15,NA,TGTGCCAGCAGTGAAGGCATAGCGGGTGTCTACGAGCAGTACTTC,CASSEGIAGVYEQYF
TRBJ1-5,NA,TRBV2,12,few,TGTGCCAGCACAACAGGCAATCAGCCCCAGCATTTT,CASTTGNQPQHF
TRBJ1-2,NA,TRBV6-5,15,NA,TGTGCCAGCAGTTATGGGCTAGGCAGGGTCCATGGCTACACCTTC,CASSYGLGRVHGYTF
TRBJ1-1,TRBD1,TRBV2,13,NA,TGTGCCAGCAGACCCGACAGGGACACTGAAGCTTTCTTT,CASRPDRDTEAFF
TRBJ1-1,NA,TRBV2,14,NA,TGTGCCAGCAGTGATCGTCAGGGGAGACCTGAAGCTTTCTTT,CASSDRQGRPEAFF
TRBJ1-3,NA,TRBV2,13,NA,TGTGCCAGCCACACCGGGGCTGGAAACACCATATATTTT,CASHTGAGNTIYF
TRBJ1-4,TRBD1,TRBV6-5,15,many,TGTGCCAGCAGGTCCCCGGGACAGGGTTCTGAAAAACTGTTTTTT,CASRSPGQGSEKLFF
TRBJ2-7,NA,TRBV28,14,once,TGTGCCAGCAGTTTATTAGCAGGATTCAACGAGCAGTACTTC,CASSLLAGFNEQYF
TRBJ1-4,TRBD1,TRBV5-1,14,once,TGCGCCAGCAGCTTAGGACAGGGGAATGAAAAACTGTTTTTT,CASSLGQGNEKLFF
TRBJ2-3,NA,TRBV6-4,14,NA,TGTGCCAGCAGCCCGGGGGGCCATGGCGATACGCAGTATTTT,CASSPGGHGDTQYF
TRBJ1-5,TRBD1,TRBV2,15,NA,TGTGCCAGCAGAGAGGGAGAGGGGGCGGGTCAGCCCCAGCATTTT,CASREGEGAGQPQHF
TRBJ2-7,TRBD2,TRBV29-1,14,NA,TGCAGCGTTGAAGGGGCTAGCGGAACCTACGAGCAGTACTTC,CSVEGASGTYEQYF
TRBJ2-1,NA,TRBV7-2,18,NA,TGTGCCAGCAGCTTAGCCAACCCACAGGGTTCTTTATTCAATGAGCAGTTCTTC,CASSLANPQGSLFNEQFF
TRBJ2-1,NA,TRBV5-1,13,NA,TGCGCCAGCACCGATACCTCGCTCTATGAGCAGTTCTTC,CASTDTSLYEQFF
TRBJ2-7,TRBD1,TRBV29-1,15,once,TGCAGCGTTGTCCCCCTGGGACAGATTAACTACGAGCAGTACTTC,CSVVPLGQINYEQYF
TRBJ2-1,TRBD2,TRBV15,18,NA,TGTGCCACCAGCAGGGCTTCACCCGGGACTAGCGGGAGTAATGAGCAGTTCTTC,CATSRASPGTSGSNEQFF
TRBJ1-2,NA,TRBV6-5,14,NA,TGTGCCAGCAGTCCGACCCAGGGGAGCTATGGCTACACCTTC,CASSPTQGSYGYTF
TRBJ2-1,TRBD2,TRBV9,16,NA,TGTGCCAGCAGCGTAGGCATTAGCGGGGACTACAATGAGCAGTTCTTC,CASSVGISGDYNEQFF
TRBJ1-2,NA,TRBV7-2,14,NA,TGTGCCAGCAGCCCCCCGCGGGGGGACTATGGCTACACCTTC,CASSPPRGDYGYTF
TRBJ1-2,NA,TRBV10-2,14,NA,TGCGCCAGCAGTACCCAGGGGATTAACTATGGCTACACCTTC,CASSTQGINYGYTF
TRBJ1-3,NA,TRBV6-5,14,once,TGTGCCAGCAGACTAAGGACGGCTGGAAACACCATATATTTT,CASRLRTAGNTIYF
TRBJ2-1,TRBD2,TRBV7-6,16,NA,TGTGCCAGCAGCTTACCTAGCGGACCGGGCGACAATGAGCAGTTCTTC,CASSLPSGPGDNEQFF
TRBJ2-1,NA,TRBV3-1/TRBV3-2,13,NA,TGTGCCAGCAGCCAAGTGCCCCCCAATGAGCAGTTCTTC,CASSQVPPNEQFF
TRBJ2-2,NA,TRBV4-3,15,NA,TGCGCCATCCTAGAGCATGGCGCCTTGGCCGGGGAGCTGTTTTTT,CAILEHGALAGELFF
TRBJ2-1,NA,TRBV24-1,15,once,TGTGCCACCAGTGATTTCCGGACGGGCTACAATGAGCAGTTCTTC,CATSDFRTGYNEQFF
TRBJ2-5,TRBD2,TRBV6-5,15,few,TGTGCCAGCAGGATACTAGCGGGAGGCCCCGAGACCCAGTACTTC,CASRILAGGPETQYF
TRBJ1-5,NA,TRBV6-5,14,NA,TGTGCCAGCAGGGTCAGTTATAGCAATCAGCCCCAGCATTTT,CASRVSYSNQPQHF
TRBJ1-2,TRBD1,TRBV5-1,16,NA,TGCGCCAGCAACCCCGGGACAGGGGCAGCTAACTATGGCTACACCTTC,CASNPGTGAANYGYTF
TRBJ1-5,NA,TRBV18,14,NA,TGTGCCAGCTCACCAGTAAATAGCAATCAGCCCCAGCATTTT,CASSPVNSNQPQHF
TRBJ2-1,TRBD1,TRBV11-3,19,NA,TGTGCCAGCAGCTCGAGTGGACAGGGGGCGCCTCGGGGGTACAATGAGCAGTTCTTC,CASSSSGQGAPRGYNEQFF
TRBJ2-7,NA,TRBV7-8,14,NA,TGTGCCAGCAGCCCGAGCCGGCAGCCCTACGAGCAGTACTTC,CASSPSRQPYEQYF
TRBJ1-3,NA,TRBV19,12,NA,TGTGCCAGTAGCCCAACAGACAACACCATATATTTT,CASSPTDNTIYF
TRBJ2-3,TRBD2,TRBV27,16,NA,TGTGCCACCGCCCATAGAACTAGCGGGAGTAGGTATACGCAGTATTTT,CATAHRTSGSRYTQYF